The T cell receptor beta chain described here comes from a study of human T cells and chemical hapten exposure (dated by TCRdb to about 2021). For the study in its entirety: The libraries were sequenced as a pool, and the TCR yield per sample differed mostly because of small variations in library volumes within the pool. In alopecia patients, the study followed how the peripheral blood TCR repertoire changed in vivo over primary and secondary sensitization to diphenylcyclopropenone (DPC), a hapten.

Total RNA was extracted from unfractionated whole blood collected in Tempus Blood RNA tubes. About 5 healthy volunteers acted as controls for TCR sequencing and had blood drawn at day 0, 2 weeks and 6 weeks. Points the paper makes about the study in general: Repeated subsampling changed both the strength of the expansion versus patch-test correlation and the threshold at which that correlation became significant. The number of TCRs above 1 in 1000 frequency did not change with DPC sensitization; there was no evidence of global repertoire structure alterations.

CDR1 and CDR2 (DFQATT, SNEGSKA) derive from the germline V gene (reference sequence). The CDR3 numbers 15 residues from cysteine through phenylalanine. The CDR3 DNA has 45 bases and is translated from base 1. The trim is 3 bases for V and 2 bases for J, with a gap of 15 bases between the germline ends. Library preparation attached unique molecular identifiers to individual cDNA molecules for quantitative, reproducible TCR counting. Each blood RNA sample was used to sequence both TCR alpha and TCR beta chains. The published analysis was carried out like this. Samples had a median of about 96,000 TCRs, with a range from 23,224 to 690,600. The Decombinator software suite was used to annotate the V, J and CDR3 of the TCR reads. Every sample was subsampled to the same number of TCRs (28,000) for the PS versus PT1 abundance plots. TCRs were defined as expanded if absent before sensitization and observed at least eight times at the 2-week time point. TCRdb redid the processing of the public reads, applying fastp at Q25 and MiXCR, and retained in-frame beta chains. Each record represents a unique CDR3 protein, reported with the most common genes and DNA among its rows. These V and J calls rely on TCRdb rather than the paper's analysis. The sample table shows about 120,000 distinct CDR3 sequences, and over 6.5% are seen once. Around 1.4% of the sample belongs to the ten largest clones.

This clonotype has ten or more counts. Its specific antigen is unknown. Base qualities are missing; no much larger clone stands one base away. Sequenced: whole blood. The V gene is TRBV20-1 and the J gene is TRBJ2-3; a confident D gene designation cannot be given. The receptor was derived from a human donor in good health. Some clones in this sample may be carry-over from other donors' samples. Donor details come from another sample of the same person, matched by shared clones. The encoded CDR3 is CSARRDWRTTDTQYF. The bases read TGCAGTGCTAGGCGAGATTGGCGAACCACAGATACGCAGTATTTT.